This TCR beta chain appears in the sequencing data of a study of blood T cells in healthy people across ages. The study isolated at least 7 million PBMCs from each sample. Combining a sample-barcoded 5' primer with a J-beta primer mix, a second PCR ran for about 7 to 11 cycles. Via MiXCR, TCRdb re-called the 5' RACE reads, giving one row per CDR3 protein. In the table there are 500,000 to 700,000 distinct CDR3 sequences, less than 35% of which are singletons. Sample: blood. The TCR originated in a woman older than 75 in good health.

CDR3 nucleotide sequence: TGTGCCAGCAGCCGCCCCGACAGGGGTACTTCTGGCTACACCTTC. Amino acids: CASSRPDRGTSGYTF. The J gene is TRBJ1-2, the V gene TRBV4-2; TRBD1 agrees at 8 bases. Germline V gene data show CDR1 as LGHNA and CDR2 as YNFKEQ. The CDR3 contains 15 residues. The V gene end was trimmed by 4 bases and the J gene end by 7 bases; junction bases not matched to a gene: 11.